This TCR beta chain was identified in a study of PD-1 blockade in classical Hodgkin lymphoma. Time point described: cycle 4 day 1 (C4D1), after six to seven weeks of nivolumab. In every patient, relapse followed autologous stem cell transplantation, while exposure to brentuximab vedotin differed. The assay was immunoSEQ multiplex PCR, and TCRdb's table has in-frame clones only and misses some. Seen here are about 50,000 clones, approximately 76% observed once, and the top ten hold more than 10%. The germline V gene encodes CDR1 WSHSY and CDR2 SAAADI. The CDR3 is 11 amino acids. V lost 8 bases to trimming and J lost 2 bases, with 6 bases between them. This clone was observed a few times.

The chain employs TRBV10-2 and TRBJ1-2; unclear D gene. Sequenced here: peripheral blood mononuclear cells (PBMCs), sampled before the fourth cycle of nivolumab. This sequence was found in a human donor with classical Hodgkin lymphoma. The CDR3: CASGENYGYTF. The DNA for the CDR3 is TGCGCCAGCGGCGAAAACTATGGCTACACCTTC.